This TCR beta chain derives from a study of OX40 agonist ivuxolimab in advanced cancers. Germline CDR1 LGHNA, CDR2 YSLEER. V shed 0 bases, J shed 11 bases, and the junction held 7 bases outside the gene matches. The CDR3 consists of 14 residues. Profiling relied on immunoSEQ multiplex PCR, and the TCRdb table lists in-frame clones only, not all of them. The sample includes over 55,000 clones, 84% of them seen just once. Material: CD4+ or CD8+ T cells sorted from blood, obtained in a trial of the OX40 agonist ivuxolimab. The chain joins TRBV4-3 to TRBJ2-3; 8 bases are shared with TRBD1. This clonotype was obtained from an adult with an advanced solid tumor such as melanoma, head and neck, liver or kidney cancer. CDR3 residues: CASSQDRTGHGQYF. As DNA, the CDR3 is TGCGCCAGCAGCCAAGATCGGACAGGGCATGGGCAGTATTTT.